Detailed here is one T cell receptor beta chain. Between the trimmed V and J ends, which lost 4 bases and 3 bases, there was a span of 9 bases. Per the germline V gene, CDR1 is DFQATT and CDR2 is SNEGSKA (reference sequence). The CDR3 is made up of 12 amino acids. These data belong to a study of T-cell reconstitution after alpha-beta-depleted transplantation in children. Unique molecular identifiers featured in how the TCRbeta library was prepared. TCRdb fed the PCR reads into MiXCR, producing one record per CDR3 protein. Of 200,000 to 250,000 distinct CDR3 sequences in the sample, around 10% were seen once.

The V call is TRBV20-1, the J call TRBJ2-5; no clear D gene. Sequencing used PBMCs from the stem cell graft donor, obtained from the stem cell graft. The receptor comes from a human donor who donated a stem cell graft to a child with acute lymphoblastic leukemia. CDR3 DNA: TGCAGTGCTATGGCTACCGAAGAGACCCAGTACTTC. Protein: CSAMATEETQYF.